Following are 9 T cell receptor beta chains from one sample sequenced in a study of T cells expressing NK-cell markers. From the 5' RACE reads, TCRdb lists one entry per CDR3 protein and no DNA. The sample table includes about 370,000 distinct CDR3 sequences. Sequencing input: blood T cells: a sorted CD56 or NKG2C T cell subset, CD4+ or CD8+ T cells, or bulk PBMC T cells (not recorded which). The receptors shown here come from a woman in her 50s in good health.

V usage is TRBV6-5 and J usage is TRBJ2-7; TCRdb's assignment of TRBD2 cannot be checked, as there is no DNA. This CDR3 has 15 amino acids. Germline CDR1 and CDR2: MNHEY and SVGAGI. CDR3: CASSQYRASSYEQYF.

V usage is TRBV12-3 or TRBV12-4 and J usage is TRBJ1-2; checking the TCRdb D call of TRBD1 is not possible without DNA. CDR3 size: 14 residues. The CDR3 region is CASSLWTGGSGYTF.

This chain joins TRBV5-1 and TRBJ1-1; without DNA, the TCRdb call of TRBD1 cannot be checked. The CDR3 spans 15 residues. Per germline, CDR1 SGHRS and CDR2 YFSETQ. The CDR3 here is CASSFRRQGNTEAFF. Full variable domain (missing parts from reference TRBV5-1 and TRBJ1-1): KAGVTQTPRYLIKTRGQQVTLSCSPISGHRSVSWYQQTPGQGLQFLFEYFSETQRNKGNFPGRFSGRQFSNSRSEMNVSTLELGDSALYLCASSFRRQGNTEAFFGQGTRLTVV.

This rearrangement joins TRBV7-9 to TRBJ2-1; the D call of TRBD2 rests on TCRdb alone, since no DNA is present to check it. The CDR3 totals 17 residues. Per germline, CDR1 SEHNR and CDR2 FQNEAQ (reference sequence). CDR3 in amino acids: CASLLTGTSGRAAEQFF.

This chain links TRBV27 with TRBJ2-7; the D gene TCRdb calls, TRBD1, cannot be checked with no DNA. In germline, CDR1 is MNHEY, CDR2 SMNVEV (reference sequence). This CDR3 is 14 amino acids long. The CDR3 here is CASSPGGAGYEQYF.

The V gene is TRBV7-2, the J gene TRBJ2-2; TCRdb's D gene call, TRBD2, goes unchecked for lack of DNA. The CDR3 sequence is 15 residues long. The V gene's germline CDR1 is SGHTA and CDR2 FQGNSA. This chain's CDR3 is CASSLDGGGVGELFF. Drawing the rest from reference TRBV7-2 and TRBJ2-2, the complete variable domain is GAGVSQSPSNKVTEKGKDVELRCDPISGHTALYWYRQSLGQGLEFLIYFQGNSAPDKSGLPSDRFSAERTGGSVSTLTIQRTQQEDSAVYLCASSLDGGGVGELFFGEGSRLTVL.

This chain uses TRBV27 with TRBJ2-7. Germline V gene data show CDR1 as MNHEY and CDR2 as SMNVEV (reference sequence). The CDR3 length is 13 residues. CDR3 region: CASSGDGPYEQYF.

The CDR3 sequence is CATRTSGAATGELFF. The rearrangement joins TRBV10-3 to TRBJ2-2; TCRdb indicates TRBD2, and absent DNA this call remains unverified. This CDR3 spans 15 amino acids. The germline gives CDR1 ENHRY, CDR2 SYGVKD.

This chain joins TRBV29-1 and TRBJ1-2. The CDR3 contains 12 residues. CDR1 SQVTM and CDR2 ANQGSEA come from the germline V gene. This CDR3 is CSAQDQSSIYTF.